The rows below give T cell receptor beta chains drawn from one sample of a study of identical twins. TCRdb ran MiXCR on the 5' RACE reads and lists one entry per CDR3 protein. Of 700,000 or so distinct CDR3 sequences detected, around 8.6% appear once; the ten largest clones hold approximately 0.94%. The same specimen was also included in a second study, on yellow fever vaccine responses in identical twins.

The source material was PBMCs. These receptors all stem from a woman younger than 35 in good health. Both conserved end residues are part of each CDR3. The D gene is left open where the match is weak. The listing skips clone size in some rows; elsewhere it reads once, few, many or a size class.

>NA|few|TRBV7-9|TRBJ2-1
CASSSPGSGGNEQFF
TGTGCCAGCAGCTCACCGGGTTCGGGTGGCAATGAGCAGTTCTTC
>TRBD2|few|TRBV6-2/TRBV6-3|TRBJ2-7
CASSYWKGGGYSYEQYF
TGTGCCAGCAGTTACTGGAAGGGCGGGGGATACTCCTACGAGCAGTACTTC
>TRBD1|many|TRBV10-3|TRBJ2-1
CAIRPGQGISEQFF
TGTGCCATCAGACCGGGACAGGGGATTAGTGAGCAGTTCTTC
>NA|NA|TRBV4-1|TRBJ2-5
CASSQNTPGVETQYF
TGCGCCAGCAGCCAGAATACACCAGGGGTAGAGACCCAGTACTTC
>TRBD2|many|TRBV10-3|TRBJ2-7
CAISERSGGASSYEQYF
TGTGCCATCAGTGAGAGAAGCGGGGGGGCAAGCTCCTACGAGCAGTACTTC
>NA|NA|TRBV7-2|TRBJ1-2
CASSESQGGLGYTF
TGTGCCAGCAGCGAGAGTCAGGGTGGACTGGGCTACACCTTC
>TRBD1|few|TRBV27|TRBJ2-7
CASSLSAGQGGYEQYF
TGTGCCAGCAGTTTATCAGCGGGACAGGGAGGCTACGAGCAGTACTTC
>TRBD1|many|TRBV12-3/TRBV12-4|TRBJ2-7
CASRGTVYEQYF
TGTGCCAGCAGGGGGACAGTTTACGAGCAGTACTTC
>TRBD1|NA|TRBV20-1|TRBJ1-1
CSARQRYRGVVNTEAFF
TGCAGTGCTAGACAACGATACAGGGGGGTAGTGAACACTGAAGCTTTCTTT
>NA|many|TRBV20-1|TRBJ2-3
CSARLASAASTDTQYF
TGCAGTGCTAGATTGGCTTCGGCGGCTAGCACAGATACGCAGTATTTT
>NA|NA|TRBV7-3|TRBJ1-5
CASSAGPGQAQHF
TGTGCCAGCAGCGCGGGTCCGGGTCAGGCCCAGCATTTT
>NA|NA|TRBV29-1|TRBJ2-7
CSVDGDGTTYEQYF
TGCAGCGTTGATGGGGATGGGACAACCTACGAGCAGTACTTC
>TRBD1|NA|TRBV29-1|TRBJ1-1
CSASDRVNTEAFF
TGCAGCGCCTCGGACAGGGTTAACACTGAAGCTTTCTTT
>NA|many|TRBV5-1|TRBJ2-1
CASRPASHTYNEQFF
TGCGCCAGCAGACCCGCTAGCCACACCTACAATGAGCAGTTCTTC
>NA|NA|TRBV3-1|TRBJ2-6
CASSRQKKWISGANVLTF
TGTGCCAGCAGCCGACAGAAGAAATGGATTTCTGGGGCCAACGTCCTGACTTTC
>NA|many|TRBV7-9|TRBJ2-5
CASSSRKQETQYF
TGTGCCAGCAGCTCCCGAAAGCAAGAGACCCAGTACTTC
>NA|many|TRBV15|TRBJ2-1
CATSGHRADPQSSEQFF
TGTGCCACCAGCGGGCACCGAGCGGACCCACAGAGCAGTGAGCAGTTCTTC
>NA|many|TRBV4-3|TRBJ2-1
CASSQPGLTNEQFF
TGCGCCAGCAGCCAACCGGGACTTACTAATGAGCAGTTCTTC
>NA|many|TRBV12-3/TRBV12-4|TRBJ2-1
CASSYRQGLGEQFF
TGTGCCAGCAGTTACAGACAGGGACTCGGTGAGCAGTTCTTC
>NA|many|TRBV7-3|TRBJ2-3
CASVAGRNRGTQYF
TGTGCCAGCGTGGCGGGACGGAATCGGGGTACGCAGTATTTT
>NA|many|TRBV20-1|TRBJ2-1
CSARSWSNNEQFF
TGCAGTGCTAGATCATGGTCCAACAATGAGCAGTTCTTC
>NA|few|TRBV4-3|TRBJ2-1
CASSQDWGVGNEQFF
TGCGCCAGCAGCCAAGATTGGGGGGTGGGCAATGAGCAGTTCTTC
>NA|many|TRBV10-3|TRBJ2-2
CAISELQIAGELFF
TGTGCCATCAGTGAGCTCCAGATCGCCGGGGAGCTGTTTTTT
>NA|many|TRBV12-3/TRBV12-4|TRBJ1-1
CASSFLSGGAIEAFF
TGTGCCAGCAGTTTTTTGTCCGGGGGAGCGATTGAAGCTTTCTTT
>NA|NA|TRBV9|TRBJ2-1
CASSVGGRGTYNEQFF
TGTGCCAGCAGCGTAGGGGGCAGGGGGACTTACAATGAGCAGTTCTTC
>NA|NA|TRBV7-2|TRBJ2-1
CASSLGVASLVQFF
TGTGCCAGCAGCTTAGGAGTCGCTAGTTTGGTGCAGTTCTTC
>TRBD1|NA|TRBV12-3/TRBV12-4|TRBJ1-1
CASSSDRGLGEAFF
TGTGCCAGCAGTTCAGACAGGGGGTTGGGTGAAGCTTTCTTT
>TRBD1|few|TRBV4-1|TRBJ1-6
CASTEGGTGNSPLHF
TGCGCCAGCACCGAGGGGGGGACAGGGAACTCACCCCTCCACTTT
>NA|few|TRBV10-3|TRBJ2-1
CAISGRASYNEQFF
TGTGCCATCAGTGGCAGGGCGTCCTACAATGAGCAGTTCTTC
>NA|many|TRBV12-3/TRBV12-4|TRBJ2-7
CASSLGPSVSYEQYF
TGTGCCAGCAGTTTAGGACCCAGCGTCTCCTACGAGCAGTACTTC
>NA|NA|TRBV7-9|TRBJ1-1
CASSSGRAFF
TGTGCCAGCAGCTCGGGGAGGGCTTTCTTT
>TRBD2|once|TRBV4-1|TRBJ2-7
CASSPRAGEVDEQYF
TGCGCCAGCAGCCCTCGAGCGGGAGAGGTCGACGAGCAGTACTTC
>NA|few|TRBV29-1|TRBJ2-2
CSAGSFTNTGELFF
TGCAGCGCTGGAAGTTTTACGAACACCGGGGAGCTGTTTTTT
>NA|few|TRBV4-1|TRBJ1-1
CASSQVEGGDTEAFF
TGCGCCAGCAGCCAAGTTGAGGGTGGGGACACTGAAGCTTTCTTT
>TRBD1|few|TRBV5-4|TRBJ2-3
CASSAGQGHTDTQYF
TGTGCCAGCAGCGCCGGACAGGGGCACACAGATACGCAGTATTTT
>NA|many|TRBV5-1|TRBJ1-2
CASSATGDYGYTF
TGCGCCAGCAGCGCGACGGGGGACTATGGCTACACCTTC
>TRBD1|few|TRBV2|TRBJ1-5
CASSGTGFFQPQHF
TGTGCCAGCAGCGGGACAGGGTTCTTTCAGCCCCAGCATTTT
>TRBD2|NA|TRBV3-1|TRBJ2-1
CASSHPGGLGARNEQFF
TGTGCCAGCAGCCATCCGGGGGGTCTAGGGGCCCGCAATGAGCAGTTCTTC